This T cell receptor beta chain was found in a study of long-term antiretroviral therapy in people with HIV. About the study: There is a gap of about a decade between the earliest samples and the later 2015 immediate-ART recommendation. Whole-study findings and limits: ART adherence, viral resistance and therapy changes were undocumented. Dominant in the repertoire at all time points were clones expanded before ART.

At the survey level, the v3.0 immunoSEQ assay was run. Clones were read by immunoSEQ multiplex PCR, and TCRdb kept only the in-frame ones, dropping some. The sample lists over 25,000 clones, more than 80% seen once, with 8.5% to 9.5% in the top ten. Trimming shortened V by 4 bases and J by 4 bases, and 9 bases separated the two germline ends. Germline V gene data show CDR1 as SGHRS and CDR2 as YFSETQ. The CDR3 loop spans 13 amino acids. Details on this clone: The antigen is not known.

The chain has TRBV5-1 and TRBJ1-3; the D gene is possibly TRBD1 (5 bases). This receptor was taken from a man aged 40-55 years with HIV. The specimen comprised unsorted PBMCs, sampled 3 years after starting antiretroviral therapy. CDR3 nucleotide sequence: TGCGCCAGCAGCGTCGGACACGGAAACACCATATATTTT. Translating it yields CASSVGHGNTIYF.